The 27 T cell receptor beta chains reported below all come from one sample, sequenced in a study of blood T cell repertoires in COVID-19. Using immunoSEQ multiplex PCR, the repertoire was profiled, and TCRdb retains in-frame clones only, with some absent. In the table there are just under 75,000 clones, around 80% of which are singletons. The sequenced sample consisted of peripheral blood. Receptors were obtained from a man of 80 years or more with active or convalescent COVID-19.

The CDR3 spells CASSLAHTNTEAFF. In DNA, the CDR3 is TGCGCCAGCAGCTTGGCACATACGAACACTGAAGCTTTCTTT. This chain joins TRBV5-1 and TRBJ1-1; D unresolved. The germline V gene has CDR1 SGHRS and CDR2 YFSETQ. The CDR3 has 14 residues. With 0 bases removed from V and 1 base from J, the gap between germline ends came to 7 bases.

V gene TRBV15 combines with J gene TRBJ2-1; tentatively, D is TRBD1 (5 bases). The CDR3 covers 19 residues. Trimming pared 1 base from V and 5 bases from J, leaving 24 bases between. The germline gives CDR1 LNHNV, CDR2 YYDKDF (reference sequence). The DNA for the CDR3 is TGTGCCACCAGCAGAGTCCCCAGAAGGGGTGCCGTCTATAACAATGAGCAGTTCTTC. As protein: CATSRVPRRGAVYNNEQFF.

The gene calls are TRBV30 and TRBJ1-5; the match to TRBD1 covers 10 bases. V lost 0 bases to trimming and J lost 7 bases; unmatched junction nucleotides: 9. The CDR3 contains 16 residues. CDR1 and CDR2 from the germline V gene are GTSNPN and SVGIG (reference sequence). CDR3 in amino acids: CAWSVKTGGNKQPQHF. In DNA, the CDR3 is TGTGCCTGGAGTGTAAAGACAGGGGGCAATAAACAGCCCCAGCATTTT.

As DNA, the CDR3 is TGTGCCAGCAGCCTACCACAGGGGGCATTTGGAAACACCATATATTTT. Protein: CASSLPQGAFGNTIYF. The genes are TRBV7-9 and TRBJ1-3; 9 nucleotides match TRBD1. This CDR3 is built from 16 residues. Per germline, CDR1 SEHNR and CDR2 FQNEAQ (reference sequence). J lost 3 bases, V lost 5 bases, and 8 bases had no gene match.

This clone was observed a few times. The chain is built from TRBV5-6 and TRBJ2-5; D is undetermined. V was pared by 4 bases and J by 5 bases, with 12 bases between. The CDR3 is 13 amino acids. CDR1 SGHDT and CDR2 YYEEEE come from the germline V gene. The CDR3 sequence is CASSLQVLETQYF. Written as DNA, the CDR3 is TGTGCCAGCAGCCTCCAGGTCTTGGAGACCCAGTACTTC. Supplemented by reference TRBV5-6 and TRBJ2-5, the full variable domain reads DAGVTQSPTHLIKTRGQQVTLRCSPKSGHDTVSWYQQALGQGPQFIFQYYEEEERQRGNFPDRFSGHQFPNYSSELNVNALLLGDSALYLCASSLQVLETQYFGPGTRLLVL.

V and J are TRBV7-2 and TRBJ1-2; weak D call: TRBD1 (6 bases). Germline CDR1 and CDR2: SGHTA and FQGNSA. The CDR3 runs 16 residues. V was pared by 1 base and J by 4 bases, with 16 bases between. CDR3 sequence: CASSLGPPGTSYGYTF. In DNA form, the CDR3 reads TGTGCCAGCAGCTTAGGGCCCCCGGGGACAAGCTATGGCTACACCTTC.

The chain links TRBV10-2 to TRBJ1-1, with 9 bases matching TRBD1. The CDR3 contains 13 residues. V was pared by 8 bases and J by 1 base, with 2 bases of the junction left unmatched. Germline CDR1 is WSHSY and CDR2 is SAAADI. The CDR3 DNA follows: TGCGCCAGCGGGGGACAGGGGAACACTGAAGCTTTCTTT. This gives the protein CASGGQGNTEAFF.

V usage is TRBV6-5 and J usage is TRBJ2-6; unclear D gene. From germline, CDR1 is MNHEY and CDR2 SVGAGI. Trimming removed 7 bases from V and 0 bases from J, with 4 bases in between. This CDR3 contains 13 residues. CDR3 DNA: TGTGCCAGCAAGCCCTCTGGGGCCAACGTCCTGACTTTC. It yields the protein CASKPSGANVLTF.

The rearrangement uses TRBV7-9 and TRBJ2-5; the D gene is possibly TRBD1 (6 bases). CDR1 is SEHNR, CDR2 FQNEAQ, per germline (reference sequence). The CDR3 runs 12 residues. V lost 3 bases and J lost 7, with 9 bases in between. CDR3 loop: CASSFLGGTQYF. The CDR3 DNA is TGTGCCAGCAGCTTCCTAGGGGGGACCCAGTACTTC.

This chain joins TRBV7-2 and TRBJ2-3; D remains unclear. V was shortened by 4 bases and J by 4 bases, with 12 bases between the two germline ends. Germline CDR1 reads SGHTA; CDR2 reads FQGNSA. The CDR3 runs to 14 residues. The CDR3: CASSSYLRADTQYF. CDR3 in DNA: TGTGCCAGCAGCTCCTATCTCCGGGCAGATACGCAGTATTTT.

Here the CDR3 DNA reads TGTGCCAGCAGCCCATTCCCGGGACATCCTAACTATGGCTACACCTTC. Translated: CASSPFPGHPNYGYTF. This sequence joins TRBV3-1 (or the pseudogene TRBV3-2) and TRBJ1-2, with D possibly being TRBD1 (6 bases). This CDR3 is 16 amino acids long. V dropped 4 bases and J dropped 0 bases, with 15 bases sitting between them. The germline gives CDR1 LGHDT, CDR2 YNNKEL (reference sequence).

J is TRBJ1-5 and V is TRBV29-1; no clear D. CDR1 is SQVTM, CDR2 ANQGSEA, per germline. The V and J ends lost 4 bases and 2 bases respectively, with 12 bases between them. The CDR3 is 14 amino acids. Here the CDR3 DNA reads TGCAGCGTTGTCTGGGGAGGTGGCAATCAGCCCCAGCATTTT. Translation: CSVVWGGGNQPQHF. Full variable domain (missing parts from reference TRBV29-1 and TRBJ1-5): SAVISQKPSRDICQRGTSLTIQCQVDSQVTMMFWYRQQPGQSLTLIATANQGSEATYESGFVIDKFPISRPNLTFSTLTVSNMSPEDSSIYLCSVVWGGGNQPQHFGDGTRLSIL.

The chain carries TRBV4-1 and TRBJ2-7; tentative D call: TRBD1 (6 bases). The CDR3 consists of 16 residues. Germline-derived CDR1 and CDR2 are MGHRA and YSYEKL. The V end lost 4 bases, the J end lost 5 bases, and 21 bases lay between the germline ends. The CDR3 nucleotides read TGCGCCAGCAGCCCCCGACCTTACAGGGTACGGGACGAGCAGTACTTC. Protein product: CASSPRPYRVRDEQYF.

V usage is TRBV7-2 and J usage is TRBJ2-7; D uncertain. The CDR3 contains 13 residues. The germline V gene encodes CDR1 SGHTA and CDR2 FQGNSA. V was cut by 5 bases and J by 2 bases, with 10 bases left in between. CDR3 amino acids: CASSKPTTYEQYF. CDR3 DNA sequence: TGTGCCAGCAGCAAACCGACAACCTACGAGCAGTACTTC.

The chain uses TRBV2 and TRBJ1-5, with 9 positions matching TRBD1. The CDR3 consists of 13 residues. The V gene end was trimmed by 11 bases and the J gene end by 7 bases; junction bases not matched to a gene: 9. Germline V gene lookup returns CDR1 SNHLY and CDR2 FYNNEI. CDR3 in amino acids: CASGQGRYQPQHF. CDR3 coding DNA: TGTGCCTCGGGACAGGGCCGTTACCAGCCCCAGCATTTT.

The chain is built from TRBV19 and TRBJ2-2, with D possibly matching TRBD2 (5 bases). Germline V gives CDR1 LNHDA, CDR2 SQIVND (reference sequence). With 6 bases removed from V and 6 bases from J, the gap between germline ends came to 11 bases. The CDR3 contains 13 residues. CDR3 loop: CASSHDGAGELFF. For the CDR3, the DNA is TGTGCCAGTAGCCACGACGGGGCCGGGGAGCTGTTTTTT.

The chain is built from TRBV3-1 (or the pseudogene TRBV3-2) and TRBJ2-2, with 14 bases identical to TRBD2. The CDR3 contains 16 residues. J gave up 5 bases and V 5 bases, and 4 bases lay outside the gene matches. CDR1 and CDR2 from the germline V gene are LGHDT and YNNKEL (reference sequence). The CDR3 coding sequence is TGTGCCAGCAGCTTACGACTAGCGGGGGGGACCGGGGAGCTGTTTTTT. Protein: CASSLRLAGGTGELFF.

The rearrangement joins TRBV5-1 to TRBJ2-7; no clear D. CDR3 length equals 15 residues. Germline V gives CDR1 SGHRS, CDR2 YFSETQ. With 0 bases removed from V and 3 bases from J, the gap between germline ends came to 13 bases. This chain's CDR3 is CASSLGGPPSYEQYF. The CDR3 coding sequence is TGCGCCAGCAGCTTGGGTGGCCCGCCAAGCTACGAGCAGTACTTC.

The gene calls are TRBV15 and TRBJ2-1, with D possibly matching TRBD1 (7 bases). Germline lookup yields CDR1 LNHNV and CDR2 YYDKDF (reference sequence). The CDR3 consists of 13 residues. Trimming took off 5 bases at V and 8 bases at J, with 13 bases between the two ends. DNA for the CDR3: TGTGCCACCAGCTCCGACAGGGAGGATGAGCAGTTCTTC. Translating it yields CATSSDREDEQFF.

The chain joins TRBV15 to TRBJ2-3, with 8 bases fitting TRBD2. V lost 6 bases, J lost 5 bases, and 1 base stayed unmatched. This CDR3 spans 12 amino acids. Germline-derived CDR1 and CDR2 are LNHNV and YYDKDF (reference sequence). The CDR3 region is CATRAGGDTQYF. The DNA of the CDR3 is TGTGCCACCAGGGCGGGAGGAGATACGCAGTATTTT.

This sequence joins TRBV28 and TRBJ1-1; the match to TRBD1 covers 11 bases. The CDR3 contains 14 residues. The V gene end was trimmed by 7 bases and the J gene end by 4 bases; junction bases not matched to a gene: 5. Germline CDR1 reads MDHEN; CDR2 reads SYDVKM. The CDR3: CASKAGQGVTEAFF. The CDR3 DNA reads TGTGCCAGCAAGGCGGGACAGGGGGTCACTGAAGCTTTCTTT.

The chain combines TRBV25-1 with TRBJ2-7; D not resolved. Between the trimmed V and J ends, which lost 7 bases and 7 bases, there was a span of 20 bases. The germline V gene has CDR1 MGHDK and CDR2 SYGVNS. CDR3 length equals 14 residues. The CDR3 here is CASTSLSGASEQYF. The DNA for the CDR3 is TGTGCCAGCACCTCGCTCTCAGGCGCCTCGGAGCAGTACTTC.

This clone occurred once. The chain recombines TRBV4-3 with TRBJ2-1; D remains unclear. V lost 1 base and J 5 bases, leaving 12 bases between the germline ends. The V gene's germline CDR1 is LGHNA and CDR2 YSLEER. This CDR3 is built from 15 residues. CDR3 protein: CASSQGSGTHNEQFF. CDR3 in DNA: TGCGCCAGCAGCCAAGGCTCAGGTACCCACAATGAGCAGTTCTTC.

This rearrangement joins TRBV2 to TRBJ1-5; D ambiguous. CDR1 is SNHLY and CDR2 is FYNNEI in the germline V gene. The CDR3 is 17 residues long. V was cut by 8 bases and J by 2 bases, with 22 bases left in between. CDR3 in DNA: TGTGCCAGCGGGCTCTTTCCGGGATCGGGTGGCAATCAGCCCCAGCATTTT. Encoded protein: CASGLFPGSGGNQPQHF.

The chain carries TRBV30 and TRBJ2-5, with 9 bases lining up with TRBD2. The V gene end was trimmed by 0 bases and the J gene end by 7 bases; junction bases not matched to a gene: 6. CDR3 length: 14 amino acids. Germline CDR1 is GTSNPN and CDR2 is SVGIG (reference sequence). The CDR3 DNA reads TGTGCCTGGAGTGTGATAGCGGGAGATGGGACCCAGTACTTC. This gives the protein CAWSVIAGDGTQYF.

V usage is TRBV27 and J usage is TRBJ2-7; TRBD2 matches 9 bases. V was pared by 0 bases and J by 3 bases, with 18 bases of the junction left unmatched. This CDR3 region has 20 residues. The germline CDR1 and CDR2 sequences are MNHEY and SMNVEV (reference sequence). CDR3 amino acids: CASSLSSGRTILPYFYEQYF. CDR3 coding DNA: TGTGCCAGCAGTTTATCCAGCGGGAGGACCATACTCCCCTATTTCTACGAGCAGTACTTC.

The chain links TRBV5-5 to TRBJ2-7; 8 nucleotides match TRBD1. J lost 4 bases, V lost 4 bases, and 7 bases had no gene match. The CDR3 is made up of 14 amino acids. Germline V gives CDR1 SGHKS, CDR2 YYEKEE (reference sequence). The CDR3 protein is CASSRPGQGYEQYF. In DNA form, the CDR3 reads TGTGCCAGCAGCCGCCCCGGACAGGGTTACGAGCAGTACTTC.